One sample yielded the 20 T cell receptor beta chains listed below, sequenced in a study of PD-L1 blockade in urothelial cancer. Libraries were prepared by immunoSEQ multiplex PCR; TCRdb keeps only in-frame clonotypes and omits some of them. The sample lists fewer than 50,000 clones; 75% to 95% were seen once. The sequencing used PBMCs, collected around atezolizumab (anti-PD-L1) treatment. The receptors were sampled from a man between 65 and 79 years old with urothelial cancer.

This sequence joins TRBV7-9 and TRBJ1-1, with D possibly TRBD1 on 5 matching bases. V was shortened by 4 bases and J by 5 bases, with 14 bases between the two germline ends. CDR3 length: 14 residues. Germline V gives CDR1 SEHNR, CDR2 FQNEAQ (reference sequence). The CDR3 DNA sequence: TGTGCCAGCAGCTCGACAGCCCTGGCGACTGAAGCTTTCTTT. It specifies CASSSTALATEAFF.

The chain combines TRBV7-2 with TRBJ2-5; 7 nucleotides line up with TRBD2. Germline V gives CDR1 SGHTA, CDR2 FQGNSA. V dropped 5 bases and J dropped 4; count of bases not matched to a gene: 4. The CDR3 length is 13 residues. CDR3 region: CASSRGLGETQYF. CDR3 nucleotides: TGTGCCAGCAGCCGTGGACTAGGAGAGACCCAGTACTTC.

In this sample, this clone turned up once. CDR3 DNA sequence: TGTGCCAGTAGTATGACCGGGACTAGCGGGGATCCCACAGATACGCAGTATTTT. Residues: CASSMTGTSGDPTDTQYF. The rearrangement joins TRBV19 to TRBJ2-3, with 13 positions matching TRBD2. V lost 3 bases and J lost 2; bases outside the gene matches: 8. CDR1 is LNHDA, CDR2 SQIVND, per germline (reference sequence). This CDR3 has 18 residues.

The rearrangement uses TRBV5-5 and TRBJ2-2, with 9 nucleotides matching TRBD2. Germline V gene sequence: CDR1 SGHKS, CDR2 YYEKEE (reference sequence). The CDR3 runs 14 residues. J gave up 6 bases and V 4 bases, and 4 bases lay outside the gene matches. The CDR3 sequence is CASSHAGGPGELFF. In DNA, the CDR3 is TGTGCCAGCAGCCACGCGGGAGGGCCCGGGGAGCTGTTTTTT. Using reference TRBV5-5 and TRBJ2-2 for the parts outside the CDR3, the full variable domain is DAGVTQSPTHLIKTRGQQVTLRCSPISGHKSVSWYQQVLGQGPQFIFQYYEKEERGRGNFPDRFSARQFPNYSSELNVNALLLGDSALYLCASSHAGGPGELFFGEGSRLTVL.

The V and J genes are TRBV18 and TRBJ2-1; D not certain. V lost 1 base and J 0 bases, leaving 10 bases between the germline ends. CDR3 length: 16 amino acids. Germline CDR1 and CDR2: KGHSH and LQKENI. The CDR3 nucleotides read TGTGCCAGCTCACCACTCGGCGGAAGCTCCTACAATGAGCAGTTCTTC. Translated, it gives CASSPLGGSSYNEQFF. Full variable domain (outside the CDR3, taken from reference TRBV18 and TRBJ2-1): NAGVMQNPRHLVRRRGQEARLRCSPMKGHSHVYWYRQLPEEGLKFMVYLQKENIIDESGMPKERFSAEFPKEGPSILRIQQVVRGDSAAYFCASSPLGGSSYNEQFFGPGTRLTVL.

This clone was observed a single time. The V call is TRBV5-1, the J call TRBJ2-5; 11 bases are shared with TRBD2. Losses at the gene ends were 4 bases for V and 1 base for J; bases not matched to a gene: 9. The germline gives CDR1 SGHRS, CDR2 YFSETQ. The CDR3 runs to 17 residues. In DNA form, the CDR3 reads TGCGCCAGCAGCCGTACCACTAGCGGGAGTGGCCAAGAGACCCAGTACTTC. Translation gives CASSRTTSGSGQETQYF.

This clone was recorded only once. The chain recombines TRBV5-1 with TRBJ2-1, with D perhaps matching TRBD1 (5 bases). The V gene's germline CDR1 is SGHRS and CDR2 YFSETQ. Trimming left V 4 bases short and J 1 base short, with 9 bases between. The length of the CDR3 is 14 residues. Here the CDR3 reads CASSPDISYNEQFF. The CDR3 bases are TGCGCCAGCAGCCCGGACATTTCCTACAATGAGCAGTTCTTC. Supplemented by reference TRBV5-1 and TRBJ2-1, the full variable domain reads KAGVTQTPRYLIKTRGQQVTLSCSPISGHRSVSWYQQTPGQGLQFLFEYFSETQRNKGNFPGRFSGRQFSNSRSEMNVSTLELGDSALYLCASSPDISYNEQFFGPGTRLTVL.

The V call is TRBV9, the J call TRBJ2-3, with 9 bases identical to TRBD2. Germline V lookup: CDR1 SGDLS, CDR2 YYNGEE. This CDR3 is 16 amino acids long. With V trimmed by 0 bases and J by 5 bases, 7 bases remained unmatched. The CDR3 nucleotides read TGTGCCAGCAGCGTAGTTGCGGGAGGGCCGAAAGATACGCAGTATTTT. Its protein is CASSVVAGGPKDTQYF.

The chain is built from TRBV4-1 and TRBJ2-1; 11 nucleotides agree with TRBD2. CDR1 MGHRA and CDR2 YSYEKL come from the germline V gene. V lost 0 bases, J lost 1 base, and 8 bases stayed unmatched. The CDR3 consists of 19 residues. CDR3 residues: CASSQDGLSSGRSYNEQFF. CDR3 nucleotides: TGCGCCAGCAGCCAAGACGGTCTGTCTAGCGGGAGGTCCTACAATGAGCAGTTCTTC.

The rearrangement links TRBV12-5 to TRBJ2-3; 14 bases map to TRBD2. CDR1 and CDR2 from the germline V gene are LGHNT and FRNRAP. The CDR3 loop spans 16 amino acids. The V segment lost 5 bases and the J segment 4 bases; nucleotides outside the gene matches: 5. Here the CDR3 reads CASGKGLAGASDTQYF. The CDR3 DNA follows: TGTGCTAGTGGTAAGGGACTAGCGGGAGCCTCAGATACGCAGTATTTT.

The chain recombines TRBV12-5 with TRBJ1-2, with 7 bases identical to TRBD1. The junction had 9 bases not matched to a gene; V was cut back by 1 base and J by 7 bases. Per the germline V gene, CDR1 is LGHNT and CDR2 is FRNRAP. The CDR3 contains 15 residues. CDR3 region: CASGLGGDRPSGYTF. In DNA form, the CDR3 reads TGTGCTAGTGGTTTGGGTGGGGACAGACCTAGTGGCTACACCTTC.

The J gene is TRBJ2-5, the V gene TRBV7-3, with 16 bases lining up with TRBD2. Germline values: CDR1 SGHTA, CDR2 FQGTGA. The CDR3 extends over 16 amino acids. Trimming removed 5 bases from V and 5 bases from J; junction bases left unmatched: 5. CDR3 protein: CASSAGLAGGGETQYF. CDR3 DNA sequence: TGTGCCAGCAGCGCGGGACTAGCGGGAGGGGGGGAGACCCAGTACTTC.

The CDR3 coding sequence is TGCGCCAGCAGCCTGGGACTAGCGGGAAAGAATGAGCAGTTCTTC. Protein sequence: CASSLGLAGKNEQFF. The chain recombines TRBV5-1 with TRBJ2-1; 13 nucleotides agree with TRBD2. In germline, CDR1 is SGHRS, CDR2 YFSETQ. Trimming cost V 4 bases and J 7 bases; bases outside gene matches: 5. The CDR3 contains 15 residues.

V usage is TRBV5-4 and J usage is TRBJ2-7, with D possibly TRBD2 on 6 matching bases. The CDR3 is made up of 14 amino acids. V was cut by 5 bases and J by 1 base, with 13 bases left in between. Looked up from germline, CDR1 is SGHNT and CDR2 is YYREEE (reference sequence). CDR3 coding DNA: TGTGCCAGCAGGGTTAGTGGAGGGTCCTACGAGCAGTACTTC. Translating gives CASRVSGGSYEQYF.

CDR3 loop: CATTPGLAGGRNTGELFF. The CDR3 DNA reads TGTGCCACAACCCCGGGACTAGCGGGAGGTCGTAACACCGGGGAGCTGTTTTTT. J is TRBJ2-2 and V is TRBV19; 15 positions agree with TRBD2. The CDR3 sequence is 18 residues long. V shed 10 bases and J 2 bases; nucleotides not matched to a gene: 11. Germline V lookup: CDR1 LNHDA, CDR2 SQIVND (reference sequence). Full variable domain (remainder filled in from reference TRBV19 and TRBJ2-2): DGGITQSPKYLFRKEGQNVTLSCEQNLNHDAMYWYRQDPGQGLRLIYYSQIVNDFQKGDIAEGYSVSREKKESFPLTVTSAQKNPTAFYLCATTPGLAGGRNTGELFFGEGSRLTVL.

This clone came up a few times. The chain couples TRBV7-2 to TRBJ1-1; D is uncertain. V gave up 1 base and J gave up 11 bases, with 14 bases separating them. CDR1 is SGHTA, CDR2 FQGNSA, per germline. This CDR3 region has 13 residues. The CDR3 region is CASSLGPLSVAFF. CDR3 sequence (DNA): TGTGCCAGCAGCTTAGGTCCCCTGAGCGTGGCTTTCTTT. Full variable domain (rest looked up from reference TRBV7-2 and TRBJ1-1): GAGVSQSPSNKVTEKGKDVELRCDPISGHTALYWYRQSLGQGLEFLIYFQGNSAPDKSGLPSDRFSAERTGGSVSTLTIQRTQQEDSAVYLCASSLGPLSVAFFGQGTRLTVV.

The chain carries TRBV9 and TRBJ2-5; 8 bases map to TRBD2. The V gene's germline CDR1 is SGDLS and CDR2 YYNGEE. V lost 4 bases and J lost 5; bases outside the gene matches: 10. The CDR3 sequence is 15 residues long. CDR3 DNA: TGTGCCAGCAGCACGGGGACTAGATGGGGGGAGACCCAGTACTTC. This sequence encodes CASSTGTRWGETQYF. Complete variable domain (other parts from reference TRBV9 and TRBJ2-5): DSGVTQTPKHLITATGQRVTLRCSPRSGDLSVYWYQQSLDQGLQFLIQYYNGEERAKGNILERFSAQQFPDLHSELNLSSLELGDSALYFCASSTGTRWGETQYFGPGTRLLVL.

The chain employs TRBV5-1 and TRBJ2-1, with D tentatively TRBD1 (6 bases). The germline gives CDR1 SGHRS, CDR2 YFSETQ. V was cut by 6 bases and J by 8 bases, with 18 bases left in between. The CDR3 is 14 residues long. The CDR3 nucleotides are TGCGCCAGCAATCTCCAGGGGAAAGGCTATGAGCAGTTCTTC. Translating gives CASNLQGKGYEQFF. The variable domain in full, completed from reference TRBV5-1 and TRBJ2-1, reads KAGVTQTPRYLIKTRGQQVTLSCSPISGHRSVSWYQQTPGQGLQFLFEYFSETQRNKGNFPGRFSGRQFSNSRSEMNVSTLELGDSALYLCASNLQGKGYEQFFGPGTRLTVL.

This clone was picked up a small number of times. CDR3 in DNA: TGTGCCAGCAGTAGACAGGGGGGAGACACTGAAGCTTTCTTT. Protein sequence: CASSRQGGDTEAFF. This rearrangement joins TRBV6-1 to TRBJ1-1; 9 nucleotides match TRBD1. CDR3 size: 14 residues. CDR1 MNHNS and CDR2 SASEGT come from the germline V gene. The J segment lost 3 bases and the V segment lost 5 bases, leaving 4 bases of the junction unmatched.

This clone has only one observation. The chain joins TRBV5-1 to TRBJ2-2; D gene ambiguous. The CDR3 contains 14 residues. V gave up 0 bases and J gave up 2 bases, with 5 bases separating them. Germline V gene data show CDR1 as SGHRS and CDR2 as YFSETQ. The CDR3 here is CASSLGPNTGELFF. Here the CDR3 DNA reads TGCGCCAGCAGCTTGGGGCCTAACACCGGGGAGCTGTTTTTT.